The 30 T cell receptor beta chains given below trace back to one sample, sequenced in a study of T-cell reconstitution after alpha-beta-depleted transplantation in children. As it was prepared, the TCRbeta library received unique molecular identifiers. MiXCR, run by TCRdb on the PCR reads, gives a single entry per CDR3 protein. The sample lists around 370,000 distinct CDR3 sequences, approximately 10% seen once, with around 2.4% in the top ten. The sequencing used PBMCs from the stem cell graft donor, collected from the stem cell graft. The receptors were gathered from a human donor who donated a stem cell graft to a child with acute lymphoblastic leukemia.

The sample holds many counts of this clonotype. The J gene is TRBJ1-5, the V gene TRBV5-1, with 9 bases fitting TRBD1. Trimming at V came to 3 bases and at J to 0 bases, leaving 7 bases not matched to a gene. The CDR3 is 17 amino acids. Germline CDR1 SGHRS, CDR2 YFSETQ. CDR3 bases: TGCGCCAGCAGCTCCGGGACAGGGACCTTTAGCAATCAGCCCCAGCATTTT. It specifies CASSSGTGTFSNQPQHF.

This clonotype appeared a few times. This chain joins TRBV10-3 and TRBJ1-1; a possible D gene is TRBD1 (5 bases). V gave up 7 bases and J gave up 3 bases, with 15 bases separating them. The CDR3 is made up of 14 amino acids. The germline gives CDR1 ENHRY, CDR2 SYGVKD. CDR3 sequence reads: CAITEGRGDTEAFF. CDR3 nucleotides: TGTGCCATCACCGAGGGACGTGGGGACACTGAAGCTTTCTTT.

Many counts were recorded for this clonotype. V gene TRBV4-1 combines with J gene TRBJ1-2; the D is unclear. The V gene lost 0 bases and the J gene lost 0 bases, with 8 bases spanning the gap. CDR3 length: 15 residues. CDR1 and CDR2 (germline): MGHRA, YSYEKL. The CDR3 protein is CASSQDIAANYGYTF. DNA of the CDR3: TGCGCCAGCAGCCAAGATATAGCAGCTAACTATGGCTACACCTTC.

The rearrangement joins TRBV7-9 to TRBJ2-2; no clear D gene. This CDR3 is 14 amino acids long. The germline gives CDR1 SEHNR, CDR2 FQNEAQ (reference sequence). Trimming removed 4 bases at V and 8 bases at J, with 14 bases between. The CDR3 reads CASSSYSNKGELFF. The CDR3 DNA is TGTGCCAGCAGCTCATACTCAAACAAAGGGGAGCTGTTTTTT.

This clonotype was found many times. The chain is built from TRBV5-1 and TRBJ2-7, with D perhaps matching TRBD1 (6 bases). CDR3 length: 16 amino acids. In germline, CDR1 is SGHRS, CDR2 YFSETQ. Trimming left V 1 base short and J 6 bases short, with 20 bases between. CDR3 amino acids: CASSLPQGSLWSEQYF. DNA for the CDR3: TGCGCCAGCAGCTTGCCGCAGGGGTCCCTTTGGAGCGAGCAGTACTTC. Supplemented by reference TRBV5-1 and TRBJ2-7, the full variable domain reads KAGVTQTPRYLIKTRGQQVTLSCSPISGHRSVSWYQQTPGQGLQFLFEYFSETQRNKGNFPGRFSGRQFSNSRSEMNVSTLELGDSALYLCASSLPQGSLWSEQYFGPGTRLTVT.

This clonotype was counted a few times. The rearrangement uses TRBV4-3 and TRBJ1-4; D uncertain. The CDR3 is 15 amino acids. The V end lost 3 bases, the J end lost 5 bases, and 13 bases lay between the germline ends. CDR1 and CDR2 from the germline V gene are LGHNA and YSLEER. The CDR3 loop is CASSQGVGRNEKLFF. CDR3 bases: TGCGCCAGCAGCCAGGGAGTCGGAAGGAATGAAAAACTGTTTTTT.

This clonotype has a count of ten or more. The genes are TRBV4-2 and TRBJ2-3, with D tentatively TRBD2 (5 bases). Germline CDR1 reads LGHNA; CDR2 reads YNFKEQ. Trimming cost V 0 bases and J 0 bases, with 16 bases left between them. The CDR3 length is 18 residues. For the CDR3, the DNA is TGTGCCAGCAGCCAAGATGAATCTAGCACTGAAAGCACAGATACGCAGTATTTT. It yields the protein CASSQDESSTESTDTQYF.

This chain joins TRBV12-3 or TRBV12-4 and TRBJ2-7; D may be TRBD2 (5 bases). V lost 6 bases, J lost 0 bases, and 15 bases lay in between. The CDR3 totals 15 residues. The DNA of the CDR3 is TGTGCCAGCAGCCTTTTTGGACGGGACTCCTACGAGCAGTACTTC. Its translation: CASSLFGRDSYEQYF.

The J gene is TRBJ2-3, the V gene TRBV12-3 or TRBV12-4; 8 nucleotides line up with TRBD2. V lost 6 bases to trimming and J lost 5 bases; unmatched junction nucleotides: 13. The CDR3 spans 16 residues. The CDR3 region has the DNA TGTGCCAGCAGCTCCCCCCCCGGACTAGCAAGAGATACGCAGTATTTT. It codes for CASSSPPGLARDTQYF.

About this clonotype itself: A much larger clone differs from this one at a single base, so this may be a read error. The CDR3 nucleotides are TGTGCCAGCAGCCGTTCGGGGGCTAGCGGGAGGAGACACGAGCATTACTTC. This sequence encodes CASSRSGASGRRHEHYF. V and J are TRBV6-1 and TRBJ2-7; 11 bases are shared with TRBD2. The CDR3 length is 17 residues. The germline gives CDR1 MNHNS, CDR2 SASEGT.

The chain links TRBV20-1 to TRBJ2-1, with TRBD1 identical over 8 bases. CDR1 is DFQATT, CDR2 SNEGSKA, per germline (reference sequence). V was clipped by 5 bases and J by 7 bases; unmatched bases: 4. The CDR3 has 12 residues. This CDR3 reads CSAWTGSNEQFF. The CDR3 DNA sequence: TGCAGTGCTTGGACAGGGTCTAATGAGCAGTTCTTC.

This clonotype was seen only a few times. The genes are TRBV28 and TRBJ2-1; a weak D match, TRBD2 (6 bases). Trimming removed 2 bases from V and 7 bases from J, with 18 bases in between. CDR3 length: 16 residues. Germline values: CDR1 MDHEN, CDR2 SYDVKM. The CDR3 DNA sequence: TGTGCCAGCAGTTTACCCCTGGACTACCCCGAGAATGAGCAGTTCTTC. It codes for CASSLPLDYPENEQFF.

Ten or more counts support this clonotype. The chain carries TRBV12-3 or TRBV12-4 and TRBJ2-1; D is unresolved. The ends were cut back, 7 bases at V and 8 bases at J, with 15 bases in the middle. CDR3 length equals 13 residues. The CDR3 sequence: CASTPSTEYEQFF. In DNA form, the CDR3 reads TGTGCCAGCACCCCAAGCACAGAGTATGAGCAGTTCTTC.

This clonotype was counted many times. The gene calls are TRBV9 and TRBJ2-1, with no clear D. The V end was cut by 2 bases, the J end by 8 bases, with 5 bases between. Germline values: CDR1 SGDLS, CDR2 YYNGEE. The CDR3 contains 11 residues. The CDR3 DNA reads TGTGCCAGCAGCGTCGACTATGAGCAGTTCTTC. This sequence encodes CASSVDYEQFF. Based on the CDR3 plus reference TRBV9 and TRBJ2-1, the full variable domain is DSGVTQTPKHLITATGQRVTLRCSPRSGDLSVYWYQQSLDQGLQFLIQYYNGEERAKGNILERFSAQQFPDLHSELNLSSLELGDSALYFCASSVDYEQFFGPGTRLTVL.

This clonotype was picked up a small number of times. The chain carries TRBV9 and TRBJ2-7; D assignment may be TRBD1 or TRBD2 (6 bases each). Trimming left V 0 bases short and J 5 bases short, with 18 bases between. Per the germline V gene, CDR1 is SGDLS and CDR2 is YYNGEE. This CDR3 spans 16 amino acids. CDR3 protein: CASSVGGAGVPHEQYF. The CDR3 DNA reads TGTGCCAGCAGCGTAGGGGGGGCAGGGGTTCCCCACGAGCAGTACTTC.

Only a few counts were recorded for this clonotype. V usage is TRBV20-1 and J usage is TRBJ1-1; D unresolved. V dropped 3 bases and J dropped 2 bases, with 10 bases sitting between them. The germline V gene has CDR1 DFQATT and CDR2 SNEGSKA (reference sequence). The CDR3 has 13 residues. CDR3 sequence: CSARRDGNTEAFF. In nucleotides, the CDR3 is TGCAGTGCTAGGCGAGACGGTAACACTGAAGCTTTCTTT.

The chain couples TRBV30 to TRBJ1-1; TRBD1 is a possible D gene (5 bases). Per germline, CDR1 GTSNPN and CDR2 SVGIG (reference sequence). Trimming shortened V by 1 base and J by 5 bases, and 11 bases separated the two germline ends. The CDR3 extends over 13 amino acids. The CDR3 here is CAWSGPGGTEAFF. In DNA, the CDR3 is TGTGCCTGGAGTGGCCCTGGGGGGACTGAAGCTTTCTTT.

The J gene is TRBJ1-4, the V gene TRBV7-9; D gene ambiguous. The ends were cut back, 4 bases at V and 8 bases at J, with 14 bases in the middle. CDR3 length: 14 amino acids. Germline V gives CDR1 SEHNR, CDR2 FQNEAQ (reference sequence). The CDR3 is CASSWTGAREKLFF. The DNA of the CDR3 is TGTGCCAGCAGCTGGACGGGAGCAAGGGAAAAACTGTTTTTT. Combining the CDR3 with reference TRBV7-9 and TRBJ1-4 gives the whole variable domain DTGVSQNPRHKITKRGQNVTFRCDPISEHNRLYWYRQTLGQGPEFLTYFQNEAQLEKSRLLSDRFSAERPKGSFSTLEIQRTEQGDSAMYLCASSWTGAREKLFFGSGTQLSVL.

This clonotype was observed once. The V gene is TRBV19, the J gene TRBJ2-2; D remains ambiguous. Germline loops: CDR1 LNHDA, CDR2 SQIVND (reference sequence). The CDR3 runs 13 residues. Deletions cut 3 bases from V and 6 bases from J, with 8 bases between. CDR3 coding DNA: TGTGCCAGTAGTATCCCCGTACCCGGGGAGCTGTTTTTT. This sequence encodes CASSIPVPGELFF.

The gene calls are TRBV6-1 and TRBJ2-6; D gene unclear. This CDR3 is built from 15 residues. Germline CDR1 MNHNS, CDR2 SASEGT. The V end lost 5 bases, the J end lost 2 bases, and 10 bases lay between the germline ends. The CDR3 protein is CASSTQWAGANVLTF. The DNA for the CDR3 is TGTGCCAGCAGTACCCAGTGGGCTGGGGCCAACGTCCTGACTTTC.

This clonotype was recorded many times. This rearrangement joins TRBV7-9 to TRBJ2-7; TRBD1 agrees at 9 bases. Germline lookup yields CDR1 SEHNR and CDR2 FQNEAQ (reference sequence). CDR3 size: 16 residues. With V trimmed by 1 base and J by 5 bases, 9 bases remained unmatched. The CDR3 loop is CASSLVFGQGLDEQYF. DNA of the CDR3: TGTGCCAGCAGCTTAGTTTTTGGACAGGGGTTGGACGAGCAGTACTTC.

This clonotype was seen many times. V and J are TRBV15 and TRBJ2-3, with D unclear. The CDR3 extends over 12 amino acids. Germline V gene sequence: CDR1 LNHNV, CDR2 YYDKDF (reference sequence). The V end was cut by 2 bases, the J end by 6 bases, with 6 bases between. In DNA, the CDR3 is TGTGCCACCAGCAGATTTAAGGATACGCAGTATTTT. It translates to CATSRFKDTQYF.

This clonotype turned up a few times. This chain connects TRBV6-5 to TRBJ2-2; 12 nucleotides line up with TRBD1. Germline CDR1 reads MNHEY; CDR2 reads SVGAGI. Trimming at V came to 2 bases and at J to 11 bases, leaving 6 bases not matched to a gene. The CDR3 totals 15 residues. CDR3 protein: CASSYRDRGRGELFF. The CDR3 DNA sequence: TGTGCCAGCAGTTACCGGGACAGGGGGCGCGGTGAGCTGTTTTTT.

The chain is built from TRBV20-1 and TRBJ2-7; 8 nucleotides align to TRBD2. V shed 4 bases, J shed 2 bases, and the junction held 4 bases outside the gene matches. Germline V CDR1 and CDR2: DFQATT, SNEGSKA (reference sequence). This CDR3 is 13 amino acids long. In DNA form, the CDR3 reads TGCAGTGCTACTATTAGCGGGGCCTACGAGCAGTACTTC. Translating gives CSATISGAYEQYF.

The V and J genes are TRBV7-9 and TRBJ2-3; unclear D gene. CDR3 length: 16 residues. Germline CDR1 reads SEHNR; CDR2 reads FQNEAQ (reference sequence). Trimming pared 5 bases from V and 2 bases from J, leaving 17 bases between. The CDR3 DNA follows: TGTGCCAGCAGCCTAAGATCGGGTCCCTCCACAGATACGCAGTATTTT. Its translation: CASSLRSGPSTDTQYF.

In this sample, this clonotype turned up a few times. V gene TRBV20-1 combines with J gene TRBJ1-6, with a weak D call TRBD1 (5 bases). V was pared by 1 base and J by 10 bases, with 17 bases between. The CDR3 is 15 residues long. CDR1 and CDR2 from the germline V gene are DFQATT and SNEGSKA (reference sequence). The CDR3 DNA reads TGCAGTGCTAGAGCGCCCATGGGGGACGGGTCACCCCTCCACTTT. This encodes CSARAPMGDGSPLHF.

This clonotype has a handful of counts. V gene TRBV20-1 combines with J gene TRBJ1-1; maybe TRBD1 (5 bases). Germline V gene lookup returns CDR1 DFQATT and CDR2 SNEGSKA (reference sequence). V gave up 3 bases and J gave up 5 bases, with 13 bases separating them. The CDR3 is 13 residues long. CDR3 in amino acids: CSASRQGGTEAFF. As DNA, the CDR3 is TGCAGTGCTAGCCGGCAGGGAGGAACTGAAGCTTTCTTT.

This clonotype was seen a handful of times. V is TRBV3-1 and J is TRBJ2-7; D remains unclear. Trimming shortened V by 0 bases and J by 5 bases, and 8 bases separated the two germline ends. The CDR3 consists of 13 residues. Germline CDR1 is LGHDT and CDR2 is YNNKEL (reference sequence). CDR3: CASSQDFADEQYF. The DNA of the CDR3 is TGTGCCAGCAGCCAAGATTTCGCGGACGAGCAGTACTTC.

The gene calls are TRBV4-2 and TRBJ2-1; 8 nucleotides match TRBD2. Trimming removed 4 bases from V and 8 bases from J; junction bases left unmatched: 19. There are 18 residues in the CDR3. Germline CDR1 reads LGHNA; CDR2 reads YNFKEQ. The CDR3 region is CASSPPPLWSGSGDEQFF. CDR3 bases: TGTGCCAGCAGCCCCCCCCCTCTTTGGAGCGGGAGTGGGGATGAGCAGTTCTTC.

The CDR3 DNA sequence: TGTGCCAGCAACAGGCTGTCGGGGGCCTACGAGCAGTACTTC. This sequence encodes CASNRLSGAYEQYF. The chain joins TRBV28 to TRBJ2-7; TRBD2 might be the D (6 bases). Per the germline V gene, CDR1 is MDHEN and CDR2 is SYDVKM. V lost 7 bases to trimming and J lost 2 bases, with 15 bases between them. The CDR3 runs to 14 residues.